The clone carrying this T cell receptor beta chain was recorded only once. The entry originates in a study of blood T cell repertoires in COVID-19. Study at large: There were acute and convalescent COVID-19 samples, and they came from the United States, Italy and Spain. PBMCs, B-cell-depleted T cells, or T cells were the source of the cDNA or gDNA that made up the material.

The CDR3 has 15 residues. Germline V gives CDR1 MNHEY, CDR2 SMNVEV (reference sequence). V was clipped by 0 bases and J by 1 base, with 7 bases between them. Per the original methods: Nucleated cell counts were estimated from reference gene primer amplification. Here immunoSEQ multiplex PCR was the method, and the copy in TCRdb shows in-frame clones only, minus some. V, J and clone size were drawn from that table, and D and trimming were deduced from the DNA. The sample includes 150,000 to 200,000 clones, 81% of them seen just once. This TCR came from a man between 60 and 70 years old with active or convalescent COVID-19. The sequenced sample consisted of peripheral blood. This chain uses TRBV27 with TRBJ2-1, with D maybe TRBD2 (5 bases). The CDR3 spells CASSLSSGSYNEQFF. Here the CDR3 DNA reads TGTGCCAGCAGTTTATCCTCGGGGTCCTACAATGAGCAGTTCTTC.